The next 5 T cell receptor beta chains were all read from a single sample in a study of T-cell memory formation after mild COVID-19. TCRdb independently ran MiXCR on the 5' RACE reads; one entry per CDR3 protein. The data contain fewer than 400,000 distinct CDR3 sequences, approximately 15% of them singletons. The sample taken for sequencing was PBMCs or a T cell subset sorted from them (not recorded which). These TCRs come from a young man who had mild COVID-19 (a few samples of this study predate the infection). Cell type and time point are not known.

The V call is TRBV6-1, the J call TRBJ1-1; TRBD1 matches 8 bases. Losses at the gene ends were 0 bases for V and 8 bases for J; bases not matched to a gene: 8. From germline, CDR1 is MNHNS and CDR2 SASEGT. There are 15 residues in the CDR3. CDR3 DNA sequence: TGTGCCAGCAGTGAAGCCGGACAGGGTAGGGGCGAAGCTTTCTTT. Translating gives CASSEAGQGRGEAFF.

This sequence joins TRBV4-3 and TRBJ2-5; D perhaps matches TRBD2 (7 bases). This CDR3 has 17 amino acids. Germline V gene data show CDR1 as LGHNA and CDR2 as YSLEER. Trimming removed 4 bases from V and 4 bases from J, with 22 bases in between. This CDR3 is CASSLRPGGGGGETQYF. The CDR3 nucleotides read TGCGCCAGCAGCCTAAGGCCTGGGGGGGGCGGAGGAGAGACCCAGTACTTC.

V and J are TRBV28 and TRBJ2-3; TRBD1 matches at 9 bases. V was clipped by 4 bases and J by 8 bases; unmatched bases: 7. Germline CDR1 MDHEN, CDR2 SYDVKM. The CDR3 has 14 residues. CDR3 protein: CASSSGQGIGTQYF. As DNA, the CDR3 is TGTGCCAGCAGTTCGGGACAGGGTATTGGTACGCAGTATTTT. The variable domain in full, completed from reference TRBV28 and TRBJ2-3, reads DVKVTQSSRYLVKRTGEKVFLECVQDMDHENMFWYRQDPGLGLRLIYFSYDVKMKEKGDIPEGYSVSREKKERFSLILESASTNQTSMYLCASSSGQGIGTQYFGPGTRLTVL.

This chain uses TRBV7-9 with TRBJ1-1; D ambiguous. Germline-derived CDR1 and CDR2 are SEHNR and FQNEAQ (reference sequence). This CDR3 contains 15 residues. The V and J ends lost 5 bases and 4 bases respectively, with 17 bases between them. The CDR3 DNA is TGTGCCAGCAGCGACCCTGGGGTTGGGGTCACTGAAGCTTTCTTT. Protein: CASSDPGVGVTEAFF.

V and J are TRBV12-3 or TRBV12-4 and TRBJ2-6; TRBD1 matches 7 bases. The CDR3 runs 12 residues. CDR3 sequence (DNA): TGTGCAGGGGGCGCTGGGGCCAACGTCCTGACTTTC. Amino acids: CAGGAGANVLTF.